A selection of T cell receptor beta chains follows, all from one sample in a study of T cells in Graves' hyperthyroidism and ophthalmopathy. TCRdb re-analysed the multiplex PCR reads in MiXCR, keeping a single row per CDR3 protein. The sample has 650,000 to 850,000 distinct CDR3 sequences; 18% are singletons. What was sequenced was blood. The receptor set was obtained from a woman in her fifties or sixties with Graves' hyperthyroidism that later progressed to Graves' ophthalmopathy. Each CDR3 is given without its conserved first and last residue.

TRBV6-2/TRBV6-3	ASSSHRDRFLYGYT
TRBV27	ASSFRGGNGYT
TRBV20-1	SARDYGLRSVNEQF
TRBV3-1	ASSLEHPANTGELF
TRBV5-1	ASSSGWDDSGYT
TRBV7-6	ASSSTVRRASNTEAL
TRBV5-1	ASRPDGAETQY
TRBV7-9	ASSLIGSPGANVLT
TRBV2	ASSALGGANTEAF
TRBV20-1	SARGTGPDSSTDTQY
TRBV5-6	ASSLFSGELF
TRBV30	AWMENTEAF
TRBV7-9	ASSLRGDRGSIKETQY
TRBV20-1	SALKEPRGVVDGYT
TRBV3-1	ASSQDRTGLNQPQH
TRBV7-2	ASSFMDGYNEQF
TRBV11-2	ASSKPGTGFTEAF
TRBV20-1	SAPEITGGYGYT
TRBV19	ASRDRDVDQCAF
TRBV3-1	ASSATSYYEQY
TRBV25-1	ASSEDRDPDSPLH
TRBV27	ASGWGSNSPLH